The 13 T cell receptor beta chains given below trace back to one sample, sequenced in a study of blood T cell repertoires in COVID-19. Repertoires were generated with immunoSEQ multiplex PCR, while TCRdb's copy carries only in-frame clones and drops some. The sample carries approximately 160,000 clones, roughly nine tenths recorded once. What was sequenced was peripheral blood. The receptors originated from a woman aged 70 to 79 with acute or convalescent COVID-19.

V and J are TRBV7-3 and TRBJ2-1; 7 bases align to TRBD2. There are 16 residues in the CDR3. Germline loops: CDR1 SGHTA, CDR2 FQGTGA. Trimming at V came to 5 bases and at J to 7 bases, leaving 14 bases not matched to a gene. CDR3 residues: CASSSQPTGAGNEQFF. In DNA form, the CDR3 reads TGTGCCAGCAGCAGTCAGCCCACGGGAGCGGGGAATGAGCAGTTCTTC.

The genes are TRBV5-6 and TRBJ2-5, with D perhaps matching TRBD1 (6 bases). With 0 bases removed from V and 5 bases from J, the gap between germline ends came to 17 bases. Germline V gene data show CDR1 as SGHDT and CDR2 as YYEEEE. This CDR3 comprises 16 residues. The CDR3 DNA sequence: TGTGCCAGCAGCTTGGGGGGGCAGGCGGCTTTGGAGACCCAGTACTTC. It yields the protein CASSLGGQAALETQYF.

This chain uses TRBV25-1 with TRBJ2-7; D is perhaps TRBD1 (5 bases). V was shortened by 4 bases and J by 2 bases, with 9 bases between the two germline ends. This CDR3 has 13 amino acids. Germline V gene data show CDR1 as MGHDK and CDR2 as SYGVNS. The CDR3 is CASSADRTYEQYF. The CDR3 coding sequence is TGTGCCAGCAGTGCCGACAGAACCTACGAGCAGTACTTC.

This rearrangement joins TRBV11-3 to TRBJ2-1, with 9 positions matching TRBD1. J gave up 5 bases and V 4 bases, and 0 bases lay outside the gene matches. Germline loops: CDR1 SGHNT, CDR2 YENEEA. This CDR3 has 13 amino acids. The CDR3 here is CASSWDRDNEQFF. The CDR3 region has the DNA TGTGCCAGCAGCTGGGACAGGGACAATGAGCAGTTCTTC.

The CDR3 here is CASSEAGYNQPQHF. The DNA of the CDR3 is TGTGCCAGCAGTGAGGCGGGATACAATCAGCCCCAGCATTTT. The chain couples TRBV7-9 to TRBJ1-5; D not certain. In germline, CDR1 is SEHNR, CDR2 FQNEAQ (reference sequence). V lost 6 bases and J lost 3, with 12 bases in between. This CDR3 has 14 residues.

This clone showed up just a few times. The rearrangement uses TRBV7-6 and TRBJ2-6; TRBD1 aligns across 7 bases. The germline V gene has CDR1 SGHVS and CDR2 FNYEAQ. The CDR3 runs 18 residues. V was clipped by 4 bases and J by 0 bases; unmatched bases: 9. CDR3 region: CASSYNTGQSSGANVLTF. CDR3 bases: TGTGCCAGCAGCTATAATACGGGACAGAGCTCTGGGGCCAACGTCCTGACTTTC.

This chain links TRBV7-9 with TRBJ2-2; D unclear. The CDR3 is 13 amino acids. V was cut by 8 bases and J by 5 bases, with 12 bases left in between. Germline V CDR1 and CDR2: SEHNR, FQNEAQ (reference sequence). As DNA, the CDR3 is TGTGCCAGCTCATTCGCGCGAACCGGGGAGCTGTTTTTT. This encodes CASSFARTGELFF.

The rearrangement uses TRBV24-1 and TRBJ2-3; maybe TRBD1 (6 bases). CDR3 length equals 15 residues. The ends were cut back, 5 bases at V and 4 bases at J, with 15 bases in the middle. Germline values: CDR1 KGHDR, CDR2 SFDVKD. The CDR3 here is CATSVQGDVADTQYF. In DNA, the CDR3 is TGTGCCACCAGTGTACAGGGAGACGTTGCAGATACGCAGTATTTT.

The table lists this clone with a count of one. The V gene is TRBV18, the J gene TRBJ2-1, with TRBD2 matching 15 bases. V lost 2 bases, J lost 9 bases, and 5 bases stayed unmatched. This CDR3 has 16 amino acids. Germline assignment: CDR1 KGHSH and CDR2 LQKENI. The CDR3: CASSPSGLAGGSEQFF. The CDR3 DNA reads as TGTGCCAGCTCACCATCCGGACTAGCGGGAGGGTCTGAGCAGTTCTTC.

The genes are TRBV3-1 (or the pseudogene TRBV3-2) and TRBJ2-3; the D is unclear. Looked up from germline, CDR1 is LGHDT and CDR2 is YNNKEL (reference sequence). CDR3 length: 13 residues. The ends were cut back, 1 base at V and 3 bases at J, with 5 bases in the middle. Here the CDR3 reads CASSQGPTDTQYF. CDR3 nucleotide sequence: TGTGCCAGCAGCCAAGGGCCGACAGATACGCAGTATTTT.

The rearrangement links TRBV7-9 to TRBJ2-1; TRBD1 matches 8 bases. Unmatched junction bases numbered 11, after V lost 0 bases and J lost 7 bases. CDR3 length equals 17 residues. CDR1 is SEHNR, CDR2 FQNEAQ, per germline (reference sequence). The CDR3 protein is CASSLARDRIEGNEQFF. CDR3 in DNA: TGTGCCAGCAGCTTAGCTAGGGACAGGATCGAGGGGAATGAGCAGTTCTTC. Using reference TRBV7-9 and TRBJ2-1 for the parts outside the CDR3, the full variable domain is DTGVSQNPRHKITKRGQNVTFRCDPISEHNRLYWYRQTLGQGPEFLTYFQNEAQLEKSRLLSDRFSAERPKGSFSTLEIQRTEQGDSAMYLCASSLARDRIEGNEQFFGPGTRLTVL.

This sequence joins TRBV10-3 and TRBJ2-7; no clear D gene. This CDR3 contains 12 residues. V lost 3 bases to trimming and J lost 2 bases, with 5 bases between them. Per germline, CDR1 ENHRY and CDR2 SYGVKD. This CDR3 is CAISDGAYEQYF. CDR3 bases: TGTGCCATCAGTGACGGAGCCTACGAGCAGTACTTC.

The chain uses TRBV11-3 and TRBJ2-2; no firm D call. Trimming stripped 5 bases from V and 4 bases from J, with 11 bases between. In germline, CDR1 is SGHNT, CDR2 YENEEA. CDR3 length equals 14 residues. CDR3 nucleotides: TGTGCCAGCAGCCCCCGAGGCGGCACCGGGGAGCTGTTTTTT. Translated: CASSPRGGTGELFF.